The rows below give T cell receptor beta chains drawn from one sample of a study of blood T cell repertoires in COVID-19. Sequencing was performed with immunoSEQ multiplex PCR; in TCRdb, only in-frame clones are kept and a portion is missing. The sample carries 300,000 or so clones, around 86% recorded once. Sample: PBMCs or T cells enriched from blood (not recorded which). These receptors were obtained from a woman aged 40 to 55 with acute COVID-19. Each CDR3 is given with its conserved first and last residue.

V	J	CDR3
TRBV5-8	TRBJ1-2	CASSGTVGGYTF
TRBV9	TRBJ1-6	CASSAYRGPSDSPLHF
TRBV27	TRBJ2-5	CASSLGGRARETQYF
TRBV6-5	TRBJ1-1	CASSQGTGATEAFF
TRBV2	TRBJ1-4	CASSTTVSNEKLFF
TRBV7-8	TRBJ2-1	CASSLAHSGGANEQFF
TRBV7-6	TRBJ1-3	CASSSGNTIYF
TRBV6-5	TRBJ1-2	CASTSNRGHGYTF
TRBV27	TRBJ1-2	CASSLQGANGYGYTF
TRBV20-1	TRBJ2-7	CSALTYEQYF
TRBV5-1	TRBJ2-2	CASSLGGGGTNTGELFF
TRBV7-9	TRBJ1-2	CASSSGQGGGYTF
TRBV11-2	TRBJ1-1	CASSLLTGGRRDTEAFF
TRBV19	TRBJ1-1	CASTRGGIDTEAFF
TRBV28	TRBJ2-7	CASSLVFGPQYLTSGSYEQYF
TRBV29-1	TRBJ1-3	CSVSIGGAGNTIYF
TRBV5-6	TRBJ2-5	CASSFWTGRETQYF
TRBV19	TRBJ1-5	CASSIVRGPTGHNQPQHF
TRBV6-5	TRBJ1-1	CASSPGNTEAFF
TRBV28	TRBJ2-2	CASSFSGKGTGELFF
TRBV5-4	TRBJ2-5	CASSFSGSGFQETQYF
TRBV6-2/TRBV6-3	TRBJ2-5	CASSQRGGLLYQETQYF
TRBV5-4	TRBJ2-1	CASSLVSGNFNEQFF
TRBV28	TRBJ2-3	CASSLITITTDTQYF
TRBV7-2	TRBJ2-7	CASSFSLGTVAYEQYF
TRBV9	TRBJ2-7	CASSVGSGRGHHEQYF
TRBV7-3	TRBJ2-1	CASSPLAVTYNEQFF
TRBV18	TRBJ2-7	CASSPTVLGGSSYEQYF
TRBV25-1	TRBJ1-2	CASRTSYGYTF
TRBV28	TRBJ1-1	CASNIPHSVNTEAFF
TRBV7-9	TRBJ1-1	CASSIGQSNTEAFF
TRBV14	TRBJ2-3	CASSLRQGAVWADTQYF
TRBV5-4	TRBJ2-3	CASSFRLAGQADTQYF
TRBV3-1/TRBV3-2	TRBJ1-1	CASSLRTDLNTEAFF